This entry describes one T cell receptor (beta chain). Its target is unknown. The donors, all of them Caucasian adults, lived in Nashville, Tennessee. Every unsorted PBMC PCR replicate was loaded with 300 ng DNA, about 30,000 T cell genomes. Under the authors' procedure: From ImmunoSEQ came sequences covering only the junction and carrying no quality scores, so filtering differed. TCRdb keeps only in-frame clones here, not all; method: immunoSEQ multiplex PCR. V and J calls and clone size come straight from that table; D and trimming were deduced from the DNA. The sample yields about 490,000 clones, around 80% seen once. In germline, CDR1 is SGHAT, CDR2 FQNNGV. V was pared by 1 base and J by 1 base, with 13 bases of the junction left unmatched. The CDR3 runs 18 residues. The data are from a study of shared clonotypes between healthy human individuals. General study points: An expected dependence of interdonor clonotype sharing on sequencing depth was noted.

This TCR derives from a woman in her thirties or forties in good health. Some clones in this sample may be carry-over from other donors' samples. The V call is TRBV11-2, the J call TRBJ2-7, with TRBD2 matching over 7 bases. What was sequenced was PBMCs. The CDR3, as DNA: TGTGCCAGCAGCTTAGTCACTGGCGTGGGAGGGCCATCCTACGAGCAGTACTTC. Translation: CASSLVTGVGGPSYEQYF.